This T cell receptor beta chain derives from a study of blood T cells in healthy people across ages. Broader study findings: Per million T cells, the diversity of TCR beta decreased roughly linearly as age advanced. Donor CMV infection status was unknown, possibly confounding age-related changes in expanded clonotypes.

CDR1 MDHEN and CDR2 SYDVKM come from the germline V gene. The CDR3 loop spans 12 amino acids. Trimming removed 6 bases at V and 5 bases at J, with 10 bases between. Using a J-beta primer mix together with a sample-barcoded 5' primer, a second PCR was run for about 6 to 11 cycles. Each cDNA molecule was tagged by a template-switch adaptor with 12 random nucleotides. TCRdb re-called the 5' RACE reads with MiXCR, one entry per CDR3 protein. The sample records more than 700,000 distinct CDR3 sequences, less than 70% being singletons. As concerns this clonotype: What it binds is not known.

This chain connects TRBV28 to TRBJ1-2; D gene ambiguous. This receptor was obtained from a man older than 75 in good health. The sequencing input was blood. The CDR3 DNA reads TGTGCCAGCAGCCTTAAATGGTATGGCTACACCTTC. Translating gives CASSLKWYGYTF.